This is a list of T cell receptor beta chains from one sample in a study of shared clonotypes between healthy human individuals. The table came from immunoSEQ multiplex PCR; TCRdb's copy has only in-frame clones and leaves some out. The profile shows some 580,000 clones, nearly 98% of them singletons. Sequenced: naive CD8+ T cells sorted from blood. The receptors come from a man aged 25-40 years in good health. The CDR3 runs from the conserved cysteine through the conserved F or W. D genes are given only for firm matches. The size of a clone is reported for some rows only, either as once, few or many, or as a class for expanded clones.

cdr3_aa cdr3_nt j_call clone_size d_call v_call
CASNGGRNEQFF TGTGCCAGCAATGGCGGGAGGAATGAGCAGTTCTTC TRBJ2-1 - TRBD2 TRBV2
CASSRTELAGGPITGELFF TGCGCCAGCAGCCGCACAGAACTAGCGGGAGGGCCGATAACCGGGGAGCTGTTTTTT TRBJ2-2 - TRBD2 TRBV4-1
CASSQDRDLSVAYNEQFF TGCGCCAGCAGCCAAGATCGGGACCTCTCCGTAGCCTACAATGAGCAGTTCTTC TRBJ2-1 - - TRBV4-3
CASSEGSRKLFF TGTGCCAGCAGTGAAGGGAGCCGAAAACTGTTTTTT TRBJ1-4 - - TRBV6-1
CATSRAGHDYEQYF TGTGCCACCAGCAGAGCTGGACATGACTACGAGCAGTACTTC TRBJ2-7 - - TRBV15
CASSRANEQFF TGTGCCAGCAGCCGCGCAAATGAGCAGTTCTTC TRBJ2-1 - - TRBV7-9
CASSSGTSGNYEQYF TGTGCCAGCAGCTCCGGGACTAGCGGGAACTACGAGCAGTACTTC TRBJ2-7 - TRBD2 TRBV13
CASSEALASGSHLTYEQYF TGTGCCAGCAGTGAAGCGTTGGCTAGCGGGAGCCATTTAACCTACGAGCAGTACTTC TRBJ2-7 - TRBD2 TRBV6-1
CASSPWDQETQYF TGTGCCAGCAGCCCTTGGGACCAAGAGACCCAGTACTTC TRBJ2-5 - - TRBV9
CASSLYLESGRGLEIEQYF TGTGCCAGCAGTTTATATTTGGAGTCAGGGCGAGGTCTCGAGATCGAGCAGTACTTC TRBJ2-7 - - TRBV28
CASSLVLGDYGYTF TGTGCCAGCAGCTTAGTTCTAGGAGACTATGGCTACACCTTC TRBJ1-2 - - TRBV7-9
CASSLGGGGFSYEQYF TGTGCCAGCAGCTTAGGCGGAGGGGGCTTTTCCTACGAGCAGTACTTC TRBJ2-7 - - TRBV7-8
CASSSGTRMDEQFF TGTGCCAGCAGCTCCGGGACTAGGATGGATGAGCAGTTCTTC TRBJ2-1 - TRBD2 TRBV5-5
CASSPTGTAYDTQYF TGTGCCAGCAGTCCTACCGGGACAGCCTATGATACGCAGTATTTT TRBJ2-3 - TRBD1 TRBV27
CASSHPGGRAYEQYF TGCGCCAGCAGCCATCCTGGGGGGAGGGCCTACGAGCAGTACTTC TRBJ2-7 once TRBD2 TRBV4-1
CAWSVQSGTGELFF TGTGCCTGGAGTGTACAGTCGGGCACCGGGGAGCTGTTTTTT TRBJ2-2 - - TRBV30
CASSSWTSWNTGELFF TGTGCCAGCAGCTCGTGGACTAGCTGGAACACCGGGGAGCTGTTTTTT TRBJ2-2 - TRBD2 TRBV7-9
CASSPELSGNTIYF TGTGCCAGCTCACCAGAACTATCTGGAAACACCATATATTTT TRBJ1-3 - - TRBV18
CASSGDSPEQYF TGTGCCAGCAGCGGTGACTCTCCCGAGCAGTACTTC TRBJ2-7 once - TRBV9
CASSGVGNEQFF TGTGCCAGCAGCGGAGTCGGCAATGAGCAGTTCTTC TRBJ2-1 - - TRBV13
CASISGWNTGELFF TGTGCCAGCATCAGCGGGTGGAACACCGGGGAGCTGTTTTTT TRBJ2-2 - - TRBV2
CASSSRTSGRAYNEQFF TGTGCCAGCAGCTCTCGGACTAGCGGGAGGGCCTACAATGAGCAGTTCTTC TRBJ2-1 once TRBD2 TRBV7-8
CASSQGVDEQYF TGTGCCAGCAGCCAGGGTGTCGACGAGCAGTACTTC TRBJ2-7 - - TRBV6-5
CASSPPVGRSSYNEQFF TGTGCCAGCAGCCCACCCGTGGGGCGAAGCTCCTACAATGAGCAGTTCTTC TRBJ2-1 - - TRBV11-2